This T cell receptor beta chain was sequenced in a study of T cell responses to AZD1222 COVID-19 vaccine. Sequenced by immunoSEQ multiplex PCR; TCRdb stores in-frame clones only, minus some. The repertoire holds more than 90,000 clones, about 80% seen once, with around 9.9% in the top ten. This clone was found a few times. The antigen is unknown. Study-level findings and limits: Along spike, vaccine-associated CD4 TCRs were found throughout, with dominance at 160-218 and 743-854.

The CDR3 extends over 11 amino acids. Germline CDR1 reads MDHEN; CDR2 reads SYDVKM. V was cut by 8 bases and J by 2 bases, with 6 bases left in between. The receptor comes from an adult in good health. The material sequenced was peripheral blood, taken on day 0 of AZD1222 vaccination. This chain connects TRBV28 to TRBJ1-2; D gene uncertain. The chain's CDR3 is CASHSNYGYTF. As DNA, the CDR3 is TGTGCCAGCCATTCCAACTATGGCTACACCTTC.